A selection of T cell receptor beta chains follows, all from one sample in a study of cytomegalovirus exposure and HLA in healthy donors. Produced via immunoSEQ multiplex PCR; TCRdb's table is partial and in-frame only. The table shows about 160,000 clones, with more than 70% occurring only once. The specimen sequenced was PBMCs. These receptors came from a man aged 25 to 40 in good health and CMV-seronegative. Each CDR3 is given with its conserved first and last residue. A D gene is named only where the DNA matches it firmly. Rows give clone size only sometimes, using once, few, many, or a class for an expanded clone.

v_call	j_call	clone_size	d_call	cdr3_nt	cdr3_aa
TRBV5-1	TRBJ1-1	-	-	TGCGCCAGCAGCTTGGTCACAGGGACAATGAACACTGAAGCTTTCTTT	CASSLVTGTMNTEAFF
TRBV7-9	TRBJ2-7	-	TRBD2	TGTGCCAGCAGTTCGGGACTAGCGGGAGCTGGCGAGCAGTACTTC	CASSSGLAGAGEQYF
TRBV6-5	TRBJ2-2	few	TRBD1	TGTGCCAGCAGTTACCGGACAGGGGGAGGCACCGGGGAGCTGTTTTTT	CASSYRTGGGTGELFF
TRBV5-4	TRBJ2-1	-	-	TGTGCCAGCAGCTTGGCCGCGCGGGTCATTACCCACAATGAGCAGTTCTTC	CASSLAARVITHNEQFF
TRBV5-6	TRBJ2-1	-	-	TGTGCCAGCAGCCCGGACAGGAGGGGCGACAATGAGCAGTTCTTC	CASSPDRRGDNEQFF
TRBV9	TRBJ2-7	-	-	TGTGCCAGCAGCGTAGGTTGGCAGACCTACGAGCAGTACTTC	CASSVGWQTYEQYF
TRBV7-9	TRBJ1-1	-	-	TGTGCCAGCAGCTTCGGACAAATCGAAACTGAAGCTTTCTTT	CASSFGQIETEAFF
TRBV5-1	TRBJ2-5	-	-	TGCGCCAGCAGGGAGGGGCAAGGGGAGACCCAGTACTTC	CASREGQGETQYF
TRBV6-5	TRBJ2-3	-	-	TGTGCCAGCAGGGGACCGGGACACAGCACAGATACGCAGTATTTT	CASRGPGHSTDTQYF
TRBV6-4	TRBJ2-3	-	TRBD1	TGTGCCAGCAGTGACTCGGCAGGGGGCCCAGATACGCAGTATTTT	CASSDSAGGPDTQYF
TRBV5-4	TRBJ1-1	few	TRBD1	TGTGCCAGCAGTACTACAGGGGGAACTGAAGCTTTCTTT	CASSTTGGTEAFF
TRBV4-1	TRBJ2-1	-	TRBD2	TGCGCCAGCAGCCCCGGGCTCCGGGGATCTAGCGGGAGTCGGGGGGCTTACAATGAGCAGTTCTTC	CASSPGLRGSSGSRGAYNEQFF
TRBV2	TRBJ2-7	-	TRBD1	TGTGCCAGCAGTGATTTGGCAGGGGGCGCGAGGGAGCAGTACTTC	CASSDLAGGAREQYF
TRBV19	TRBJ2-3	-	-	TGTGCCAGTAGTATAGTATCCCCCACAGATACGCAGTATTTT	CASSIVSPTDTQYF
TRBV6-1	TRBJ2-1	-	TRBD1	TGTGCCAGCAGCTCACCTTCCCAGGGGGTCAATGAGCAGTTCTTC	CASSSPSQGVNEQFF
TRBV5-1	TRBJ2-4	-	-	TGCGCCAGCAGCTTGGAGGGGAACATTCAGTACTTC	CASSLEGNIQYF
TRBV9	TRBJ2-1	-	TRBD2	TGTGCCAGCAGCTCCCGACTAGCGGGATACAATGAGCAGTTCTTC	CASSSRLAGYNEQFF
TRBV5-1	TRBJ1-2	-	-	TGCGCCAGCAGCTACAGGACAGCTGGTAATGGCTACACCTTC	CASSYRTAGNGYTF
TRBV19	TRBJ1-5	-	-	TGTGCCTGCCATGGGAGGGGCAATCAGCCCCAGCATTTT	CACHGRGNQPQHF
TRBV29-1	TRBJ2-3	once	-	TGCAGCGTTGAAGGCGGGATCACAGATACGCAGTATTTT	CSVEGGITDTQYF
TRBV7-9	TRBJ2-2	-	TRBD1	TGTGCCAGCAGCCGGGACAGGACTACCGGGGAGCTGTTTTTT	CASSRDRTTGELFF
TRBV11-2	TRBJ1-2	-	TRBD1	TGTGCCAGCAGCACCTCCACAGGGGGTTATGGCTACACCTTC	CASSTSTGGYGYTF
TRBV29-1	TRBJ2-5	-	-	TGCAGCGTTTCGGGGGTAGGCGAGACCCAGTACTTC	CSVSGVGETQYF
TRBV7-6	TRBJ2-1	once	TRBD2	TGTGCCAGCAGCTCAGCGGGAGGAGAGGTCAGTGAGCAGTTCTTC	CASSSAGGEVSEQFF
TRBV19	TRBJ2-7	-	-	TGTGCCAGTAGTATTGGGCAGGGGTTTATCTACGAGCAGTACTTC	CASSIGQGFIYEQYF
TRBV18	TRBJ2-7	-	-	TGTGCCAGCTCACCAAAGAATAGCGGCCCGGCCTACGAGCAGTACTTC	CASSPKNSGPAYEQYF
TRBV10-3	TRBJ1-1	-	TRBD1	TGTGCCAGCAGTGAATCGACAGGGGTGGTGACTGAAGCTTTCTTT	CASSESTGVVTEAFF
TRBV2	TRBJ2-3	-	-	TGTGCCAGCAAGTGGGCTAGCAGCACAGATACGCAGTATTTT	CASKWASSTDTQYF
TRBV2	TRBJ2-5	once	-	TGTGCCAGCAGAGAGGGTGTGGAGACCCAGTACTTC	CASREGVETQYF
TRBV4-3	TRBJ2-1	once	TRBD2	TGCGCCAGCAGCCAAGATACCCGGGAGGGGAATAATGAGCAGTTCTTC	CASSQDTREGNNEQFF
TRBV5-1	TRBJ2-6	few	-	TGCGCCAGCAGCTTGGCAACTGGGGCCAACGTCCTGACTTTC	CASSLATGANVLTF
TRBV9	TRBJ2-1	-	-	TGTGCCAGCAGCCCGCTGAGGGGGGGCTCCTACAATGAGCAGTTCTTC	CASSPLRGGSYNEQFF
TRBV9	TRBJ2-5	-	-	TGTGCCAGCAGTCGGGGGTCCCAAGAGACCCAGTACTTC	CASSRGSQETQYF
TRBV29-1	TRBJ1-4	-	-	TGCAGCGTTGGTTTCCCCGTTTTGGAGAGACTGTTTTTT	CSVGFPVLERLFF
TRBV19	TRBJ2-7	-	TRBD1	TGTGCCAGTAGTTTAACAGGGGTATACGAGCAGTACTTC	CASSLTGVYEQYF
TRBV7-9	TRBJ2-7	-	-	TGTGCCAGCAGCCGACCGACAGGTAGCTCCTACGAGCAGTACTTC	CASSRPTGSSYEQYF
TRBV18	TRBJ2-2	-	TRBD2	TGTGCCAGCTCACCCGGACTAGCGGGGACTACCGGGGAGCTGTTTTTT	CASSPGLAGTTGELFF
TRBV7-2	TRBJ2-3	few	TRBD1	TGTGCCAGCAGCTTAGACAGGGGAGATACGCAGTATTTT	CASSLDRGDTQYF
TRBV14	TRBJ2-5	-	TRBD2	TGTGCCAGCAGCCCGAGGTCTCTAGCGGGGGTCGAGACCCAGTACTTC	CASSPRSLAGVETQYF